This is a list of T cell receptor beta chains from one sample in a study of T cell changes during pregnancy in multiple sclerosis. Sequencing was performed with immunoSEQ multiplex PCR; in TCRdb, only in-frame clones are kept and a portion is missing. The data contain about 57,000 clones, around 92% of them singletons. Source: CD4+ T cells from peripheral blood mononuclear cells, taken in the second trimester of pregnancy. The receptors shown here come from a female donor with multiple sclerosis, enrolled in a pregnancy study. The CDR3 runs from the conserved cysteine through the conserved F or W. A D gene is named only where the DNA matches it firmly.

V gene	D gene	J gene	CDR3 DNA	CDR3 protein
TRBV11-3	NA	TRBJ2-1	TGTGCCAGCAGCTTAGATGGGCTTCCTGACAGGGAGCAGTTCTTC	CASSLDGLPDREQFF
TRBV19	TRBD2	TRBJ2-7	TGTGCCAGTAGTATTAGCGGGGAAATCTACGAGCAGTACTTC	CASSISGEIYEQYF
TRBV27	TRBD1	TRBJ2-2	TGTGCCAGCAGCTCAGGAAACAGGGGAGCATTCACCGGGGAGCTGTTTTTT	CASSSGNRGAFTGELFF
TRBV29-1	NA	TRBJ1-1	TGCAGCGCCCGTATAGGGAGGGAAGCTTTCTTT	CSARIGREAFF
TRBV7-3	TRBD2	TRBJ2-7	TGTGCCAGCAGCTTAACGGTTGCTAGCGGGAGCTACGAGCAGTACTTC	CASSLTVASGSYEQYF
TRBV27	NA	TRBJ2-2	TGTGCCAGCAGTTTACAGGGGCCGAACACCGGGGAGCTGTTTTTT	CASSLQGPNTGELFF
TRBV25-1	TRBD1	TRBJ1-3	TGTGCCAGCAGTGGGACAGGGGCTGGAAACACCATATATTTT	CASSGTGAGNTIYF
TRBV6-1	NA	TRBJ2-7	TGTGCCAGCCGTCCCTCAGGGGGGAACGAGCAGTACTTC	CASRPSGGNEQYF
TRBV30	TRBD1	TRBJ1-4	TGTGCCTGGAGTGTACGCAGGGGGTTGGAAAAACTGTTTTTT	CAWSVRRGLEKLFF
TRBV11-2	NA	TRBJ2-2	TGTGCCAGCAGCTTAGCCCCGTTTTACGGCGGGGAGCTGTTTTTT	CASSLAPFYGGELFF
TRBV7-9	TRBD2	TRBJ2-2	TGTGCCGGAGGGCGGCGGGAGAGGAACACCGGGGAGCTGTTTTTT	CAGGRRERNTGELFF
TRBV9	NA	TRBJ1-1	TGTGCCAGCAGCGTGGGGGACTTGAACACTGAAGCTTTCTTT	CASSVGDLNTEAFF
TRBV11-2	NA	TRBJ2-2	TGTGCCAGCACCAACCACCCAACTAGAAACACCGGGGAGCTGTTTTTT	CASTNHPTRNTGELFF